This T cell receptor (beta chain) appears in the sequencing data of a study of response to subunit inactivated influenza vaccine. Study results and caveats: Only a handful of new T cells, the authors suggested, are recruited with each seasonal influenza vaccination.

Regarding this clonotype: The target antigen is unknown.

TCRdb reanalysed the RT-PCR reads using MiXCR and keeps one entry per CDR3 protein. The table records 300,000 to 350,000 distinct CDR3 sequences, around 22% of them present only once. V was shortened by 5 bases and J by 0 bases, with 13 bases between the two germline ends. Germline values: CDR1 SGHTA, CDR2 FQGNSA. CDR3 length equals 15 residues. This specimen consisted of PBMCs from blood, obtained approximately 20 months after vaccination. This sequence joins TRBV7-2 and TRBJ1-1; weak D call: TRBD1 (6 bases). This clonotype was obtained from a man aged 50 to 69 who received an inactivated influenza vaccine. CDR3 in DNA: TGTGCCAGCAGCCTGACCGGGGGCTTGAACACTGAAGCTTTCTTT. Translated, it gives CASSLTGGLNTEAFF.